Each of the 19 T cell receptor beta chains below was sequenced from the same sample in a study of identical twins. TCRdb re-derived calls from the 5' RACE reads in MiXCR, one entry per CDR3 protein. This table has hundreds of thousands of distinct CDR3 sequences, over 5% appearing once. Sequenced sample: naive T cells sorted from blood. These receptors were collected from a man aged 18 to 29 in good health.

Many counts were recorded for this clonotype. The chain couples TRBV3-1 to TRBJ2-7; tentative D call: TRBD2 (6 bases). The V gene lost 4 bases and the J gene lost 3 bases, with 10 bases spanning the gap. Germline V gene lookup returns CDR1 LGHDT and CDR2 YNNKEL (reference sequence). The CDR3 is 13 amino acids. The CDR3 spells CASSRVGGYEQYF. Here the CDR3 DNA reads TGTGCCAGCAGCCGAGTGGGGGGCTACGAGCAGTACTTC.

This clonotype was seen a few times. The chain joins TRBV9 to TRBJ2-2, with D possibly TRBD2 on 5 matching bases. Per the germline V gene, CDR1 is SGDLS and CDR2 is YYNGEE. The CDR3 spans 14 residues. V lost 0 bases, J lost 6 bases, and 9 bases lay in between. CDR3 nucleotides: TGTGCCAGCAGCGTAGCGTCGGGGTCCGGGGAGCTGTTTTTT. It encodes CASSVASGSGELFF. The full variable domain, rest sourced from reference TRBV9 and TRBJ2-2, is DSGVTQTPKHLITATGQRVTLRCSPRSGDLSVYWYQQSLDQGLQFLIQYYNGEERAKGNILERFSAQQFPDLHSELNLSSLELGDSALYFCASSVASGSGELFFGEGSRLTVL.

V gene TRBV7-9 combines with J gene TRBJ2-1; D unclear. Trimming took 2 bases from V and 9 from J, leaving 11 bases between them. The V gene's germline CDR1 is SEHNR and CDR2 FQNEAQ (reference sequence). CDR3 length: 13 residues. The CDR3 DNA reads TGTGCCAGCAGCTTATTAGGAGTGGGTGAGCAGTTCTTC. It is translated as CASSLLGVGEQFF. Drawing the rest from reference TRBV7-9 and TRBJ2-1, the complete variable domain is DTGVSQNPRHKITKRGQNVTFRCDPISEHNRLYWYRQTLGQGPEFLTYFQNEAQLEKSRLLSDRFSAERPKGSFSTLEIQRTEQGDSAMYLCASSLLGVGEQFFGPGTRLTVL.

The chain employs TRBV7-2 and TRBJ1-2; D is undetermined. This CDR3 spans 14 amino acids. V gave up 1 base and J gave up 2 bases, with 8 bases separating them. Germline-derived CDR1 and CDR2 are SGHTA and FQGNSA. The CDR3 DNA sequence: TGTGCCAGCAGCTTAGGGCGGCAGAACTATGGCTACACCTTC. Translating gives CASSLGRQNYGYTF.

This clonotype was found a few times. J is TRBJ2-3 and V is TRBV6-2 or TRBV6-3; 10 nucleotides align to TRBD2. V dropped 5 bases and J dropped 7; count of bases not matched to a gene: 15. Germline-derived CDR1 and CDR2 are MNHEY and SVGEGT. This CDR3 has 17 amino acids. The CDR3 nucleotides are TGTGCCAGCAGTCGAATACCGACTAGCGGGTTTGCGAATACGCAGTATTTT. Encoded protein: CASSRIPTSGFANTQYF.

This clonotype was seen repeatedly, ten times or more. The V gene is TRBV4-3, the J gene TRBJ2-5, with unresolved D. This CDR3 region has 15 residues. Per germline, CDR1 LGHNA and CDR2 YSLEER. Between the trimmed V and J ends, which lost 0 bases and 5 bases, there was a span of 13 bases. In DNA form, the CDR3 reads TGCGCCAGCAGCCAAGAGGTCTTGGTCAGCGAGACCCAGTACTTC. Translating it yields CASSQEVLVSETQYF.

In its sample, this clonotype was seen a few times. The rearrangement joins TRBV27 to TRBJ2-1, with TRBD2 matching 14 bases. Germline V gene data show CDR1 as MNHEY and CDR2 as SMNVEV (reference sequence). V was clipped by 5 bases and J by 7 bases; unmatched bases: 13. This CDR3 has 18 amino acids. Here the CDR3 reads CASSPYPLGTSGSNEQFF. The DNA for the CDR3 is TGTGCCAGCAGTCCCTACCCCCTCGGGACTAGCGGGAGTAATGAGCAGTTCTTC.

In its sample, this clonotype was seen a few times. The chain is built from TRBV7-9 and TRBJ2-5, with D hard to call. This CDR3 has 15 amino acids. The germline V gene encodes CDR1 SEHNR and CDR2 FQNEAQ (reference sequence). The V end lost 1 base, the J end lost 0 bases, and 9 bases lay between the germline ends. In DNA, the CDR3 is TGTGCCAGCAGCTTAGAGGCAGTGTACCAAGAGACCCAGTACTTC. Protein product: CASSLEAVYQETQYF.

This clonotype was found many times. The chain combines TRBV20-1 with TRBJ1-2; D might be TRBD1 (5 bases). Germline lookup yields CDR1 DFQATT and CDR2 SNEGSKA (reference sequence). The CDR3 extends over 17 amino acids. Trimming removed 3 bases at V and 8 bases at J, with 28 bases between. CDR3 nucleotide sequence: TGCAGTGCTAGGGGAAGGGATCCCCGAATCCTCCAGGGCGGCTACACCTTC. Translation gives CSARGRDPRILQGGYTF.

At least ten counts were recorded for this clonotype. The chain combines TRBV18 with TRBJ2-1, with 10 bases lining up with TRBD1. Germline-derived CDR1 and CDR2 are KGHSH and LQKENI. V was clipped by 3 bases and J by 10 bases; unmatched bases: 12. This CDR3 comprises 16 residues. CDR3 sequence: CASSPPGQGPTGEQFF. The CDR3 DNA reads as TGTGCCAGCTCACCTCCGGGACAGGGGCCGACGGGGGAGCAGTTCTTC.

Many counts were recorded for this clonotype. The V and J genes are TRBV29-1 and TRBJ2-3; TRBD2 might be the D (6 bases). Germline V lookup: CDR1 SQVTM, CDR2 ANQGSEA. V was pared by 4 bases and J by 3 bases, with 14 bases between. The CDR3 has 14 amino acids. The CDR3 nucleotides read TGCAGCGTTGTGGAGGGAGCAGGGACAGATACGCAGTATTTT. This codes for CSVVEGAGTDTQYF.

This clonotype was recorded at least ten times. The chain employs TRBV21-1 and TRBJ2-1; the table's D call, TRBD2, has no DNA check behind it. TRBV21-1 is deemed a pseudogene. The CDR3 consists of 14 residues. In DNA form, the CDR3 reads TGTGCCAGCAGCAAGGAGGTTCCCTACAATGAGCAGTTCTTC. Translating it yields CASSKEVPYNEQFF.

This clonotype was recorded many times. The chain uses TRBV13 and TRBJ2-1, with 12 bases fitting TRBD2. This CDR3 region has 18 residues. The trim removed 5 bases at V and 8 bases at J, leaving 16 bases unmatched. CDR1 is PRHDT and CDR2 is FYEKMQ in the germline V gene (reference sequence). The CDR3 region is CASSTGTPTSGSEYEQFF. The DNA for the CDR3 is TGTGCCAGCAGCACCGGTACTCCGACTAGCGGGAGTGAGTATGAGCAGTTCTTC.

This clonotype occurred many times. The chain combines TRBV7-2 with TRBJ2-1, with a weak D call TRBD2 (7 bases). In germline, CDR1 is SGHTA, CDR2 FQGNSA. CDR3 length: 15 residues. The ends were cut back, 11 bases at V and 5 bases at J, with 22 bases in the middle. The CDR3 DNA reads as TGTGCCTCCCTTATAGGGGGGACTACACACAATGAGCAGTTCTTC. Its protein is CASLIGGTTHNEQFF.

Concerning this clonotype: This may stem from a read error, because a much larger clone lies one nucleotide away. The chain is built from TRBV5-1 and TRBJ2-1; a weak D match, TRBD1 (6 bases). The V gene's germline CDR1 is SGHRS and CDR2 YFSETQ. The CDR3 runs to 16 residues. CDR3 in DNA: TGCGCCAGCAGTTACCAGGGGTCCGATGTGTACAATGAGCGGTTCTTC. Protein: CASSYQGSDVYNERFF.

This clonotype has a handful of counts. The rearrangement links TRBV6-1 to TRBJ2-3; TRBD2 matches 9 bases. This CDR3 has 15 amino acids. Germline V gene lookup returns CDR1 MNHNS and CDR2 SASEGT. The V and J ends lost 6 bases and 4 bases, in that order; junction bases with no gene match: 8. The CDR3 is CASSQISGSADTQYF. CDR3 bases: TGTGCCAGCAGCCAGATTAGCGGGAGCGCAGATACGCAGTATTTT.

Ten or more counts support this clonotype. The J gene is TRBJ2-7, the V gene TRBV27; D gene unclear. CDR3 length: 14 residues. Germline CDR1 MNHEY, CDR2 SMNVEV (reference sequence). Trimming removed 6 bases from V and 2 bases from J, with 14 bases in between. The CDR3 region is CASRSRLTPYEQYV. The CDR3 DNA reads TGTGCCAGCAGATCAAGGCTGACTCCCTACGAGCAGTACGTC.

There are a few counts of this clonotype. V is TRBV4-2 and J is TRBJ1-6, with 9 positions matching TRBD1. Germline-derived CDR1 and CDR2 are LGHNA and YNFKEQ. The CDR3 length is 16 residues. Trimming cost V 5 bases and J 5 bases; bases outside gene matches: 7. In DNA, the CDR3 is TGTGCCAGCAGCTCCCAGACAGGGGGGAATAATTCACCCCTCCACTTT. The encoded protein is CASSSQTGGNNSPLHF.

The sample holds a few counts of this clonotype. The rearrangement joins TRBV2 to TRBJ2-7, with a possible D match to TRBD1 (6 bases). V lost 7 bases, J lost 2 bases, and 15 bases lay in between. Germline V gives CDR1 SNHLY, CDR2 FYNNEI. The CDR3 contains 14 residues. CDR3 nucleotides: TGTGCCAGCACCCTGCGTCCAGGGGCCTACGAGCAGTACTTC. It codes for CASTLRPGAYEQYF.